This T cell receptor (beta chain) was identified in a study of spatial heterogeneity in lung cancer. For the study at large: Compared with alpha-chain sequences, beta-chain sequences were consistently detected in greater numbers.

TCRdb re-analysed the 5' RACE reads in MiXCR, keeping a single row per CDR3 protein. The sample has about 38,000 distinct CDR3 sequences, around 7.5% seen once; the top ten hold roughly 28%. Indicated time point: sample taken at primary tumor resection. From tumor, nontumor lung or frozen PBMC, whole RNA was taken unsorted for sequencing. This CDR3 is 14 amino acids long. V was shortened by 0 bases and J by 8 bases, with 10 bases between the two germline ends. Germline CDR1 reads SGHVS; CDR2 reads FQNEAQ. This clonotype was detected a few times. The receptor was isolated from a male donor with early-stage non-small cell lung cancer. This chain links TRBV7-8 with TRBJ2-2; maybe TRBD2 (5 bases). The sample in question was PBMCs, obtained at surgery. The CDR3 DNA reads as TGTGCCAGCAGCTTAGCGGGAGTAACGGGGGAGCTGTTTTTT. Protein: CASSLAGVTGELFF.